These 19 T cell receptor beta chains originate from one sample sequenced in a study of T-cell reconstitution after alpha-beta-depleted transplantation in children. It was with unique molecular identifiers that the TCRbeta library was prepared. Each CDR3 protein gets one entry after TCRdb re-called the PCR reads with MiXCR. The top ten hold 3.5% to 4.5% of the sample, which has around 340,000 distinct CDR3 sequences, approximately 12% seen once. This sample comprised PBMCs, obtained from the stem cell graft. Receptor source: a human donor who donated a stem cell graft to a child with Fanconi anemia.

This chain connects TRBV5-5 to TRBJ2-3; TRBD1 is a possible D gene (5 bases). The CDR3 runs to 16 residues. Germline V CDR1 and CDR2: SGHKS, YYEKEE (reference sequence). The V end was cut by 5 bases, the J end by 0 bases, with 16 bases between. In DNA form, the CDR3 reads TGTGCCAGCAGAGGAGTGGGGCAGGGAAGCACAGATACGCAGTATTTT. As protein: CASRGVGQGSTDTQYF.

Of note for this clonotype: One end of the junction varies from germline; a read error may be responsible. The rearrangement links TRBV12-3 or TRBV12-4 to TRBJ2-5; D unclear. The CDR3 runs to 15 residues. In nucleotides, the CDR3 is TGTGCCAGCAGCCCCCTTAACCGACCGACGGACCAAGGACACTTC. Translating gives CASSPLNRPTDQGHF.

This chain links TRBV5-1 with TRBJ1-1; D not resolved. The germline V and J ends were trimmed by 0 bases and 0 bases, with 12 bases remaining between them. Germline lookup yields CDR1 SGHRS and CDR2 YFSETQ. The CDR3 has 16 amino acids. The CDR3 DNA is TGCGCCAGCAGCTTGGCCTCGGGGTCGCTGAACACTGAAGCTTTCTTT. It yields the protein CASSLASGSLNTEAFF.

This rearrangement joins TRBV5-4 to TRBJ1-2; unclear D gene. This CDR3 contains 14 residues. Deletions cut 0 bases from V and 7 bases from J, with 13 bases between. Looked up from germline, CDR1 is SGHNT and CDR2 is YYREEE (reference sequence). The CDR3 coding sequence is TGTGCCAGCAGCTTGGCCCTTGGGGTAGGTGGCTACACCTTC. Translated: CASSLALGVGGYTF.

For the CDR3, the DNA is TGTGCCAGCAGCCACAGCCTAGCGAAGAAAGAGACCCAGTACTTC. Translating it yields CASSHSLAKKETQYF. This rearrangement joins TRBV11-2 to TRBJ2-5; TRBD2 might be the D (6 bases). The length of the CDR3 is 15 residues. Looked up from germline, CDR1 is SGHAT and CDR2 is FQNNGV. Trimming left V 5 bases short and J 3 bases short, with 16 bases between.

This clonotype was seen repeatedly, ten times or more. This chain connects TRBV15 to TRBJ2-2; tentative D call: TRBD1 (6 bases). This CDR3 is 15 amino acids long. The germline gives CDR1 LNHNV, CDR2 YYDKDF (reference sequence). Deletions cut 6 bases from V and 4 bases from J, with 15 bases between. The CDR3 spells CATSTIRGPTGELFF. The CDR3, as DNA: TGTGCCACCAGTACAATCAGGGGTCCCACCGGGGAGCTGTTTTTT.

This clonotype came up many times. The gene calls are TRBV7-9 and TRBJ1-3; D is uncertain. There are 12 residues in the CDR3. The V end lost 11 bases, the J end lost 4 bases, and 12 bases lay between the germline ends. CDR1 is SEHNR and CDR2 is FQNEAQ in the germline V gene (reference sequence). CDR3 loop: CAVEASGNTIYF. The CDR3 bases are TGTGCCGTCGAGGCTTCCGGAAACACCATATATTTT. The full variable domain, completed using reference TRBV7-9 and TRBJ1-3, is DTGVSQNPRHKITKRGQNVTFRCDPISEHNRLYWYRQTLGQGPEFLTYFQNEAQLEKSRLLSDRFSAERPKGSFSTLEIQRTEQGDSAMYLCAVEASGNTIYFGEGSWLTVV.

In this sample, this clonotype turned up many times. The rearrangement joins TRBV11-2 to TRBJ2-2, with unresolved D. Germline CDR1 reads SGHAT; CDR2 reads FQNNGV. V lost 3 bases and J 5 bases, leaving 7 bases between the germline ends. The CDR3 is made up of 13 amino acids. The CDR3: CASSLVLTGELFF. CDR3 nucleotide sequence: TGTGCCAGCAGCTTGGTCTTAACCGGGGAGCTGTTTTTT.

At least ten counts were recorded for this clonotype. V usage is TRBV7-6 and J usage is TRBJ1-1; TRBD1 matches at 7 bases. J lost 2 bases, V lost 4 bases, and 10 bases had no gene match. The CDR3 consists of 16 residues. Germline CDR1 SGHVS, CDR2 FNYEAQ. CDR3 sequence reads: CASSSRQGMSNTEAFF. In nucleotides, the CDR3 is TGTGCCAGCAGCTCCCGACAGGGAATGAGTAACACTGAAGCTTTCTTT.

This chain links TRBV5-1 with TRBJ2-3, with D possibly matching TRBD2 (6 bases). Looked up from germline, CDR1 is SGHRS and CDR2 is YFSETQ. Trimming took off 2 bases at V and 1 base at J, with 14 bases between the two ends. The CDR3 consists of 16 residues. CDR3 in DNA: TGCGCCAGCAGCTTTTTGGAGGGGCCCCGCACAGATACGCAGTATTTT. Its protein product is CASSFLEGPRTDTQYF.

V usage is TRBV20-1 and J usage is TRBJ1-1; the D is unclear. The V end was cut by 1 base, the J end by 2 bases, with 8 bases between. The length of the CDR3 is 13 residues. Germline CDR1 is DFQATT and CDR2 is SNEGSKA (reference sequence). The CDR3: CSARVNLNTEAFF. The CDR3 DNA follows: TGCAGTGCTAGAGTCAATCTTAACACTGAAGCTTTCTTT.

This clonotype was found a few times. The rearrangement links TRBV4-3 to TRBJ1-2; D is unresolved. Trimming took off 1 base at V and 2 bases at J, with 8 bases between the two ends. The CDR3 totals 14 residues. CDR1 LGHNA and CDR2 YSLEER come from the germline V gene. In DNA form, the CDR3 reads TGCGCCAGCAGCCAAGTAGCCCTGAACTATGGCTACACCTTC. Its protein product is CASSQVALNYGYTF.

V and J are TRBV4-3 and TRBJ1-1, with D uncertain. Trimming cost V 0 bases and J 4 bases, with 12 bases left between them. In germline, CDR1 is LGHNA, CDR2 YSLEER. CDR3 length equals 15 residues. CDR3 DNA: TGCGCCAGCAGCCAAGATTGGATGAGTGGCACTGAAGCTTTCTTT. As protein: CASSQDWMSGTEAFF.

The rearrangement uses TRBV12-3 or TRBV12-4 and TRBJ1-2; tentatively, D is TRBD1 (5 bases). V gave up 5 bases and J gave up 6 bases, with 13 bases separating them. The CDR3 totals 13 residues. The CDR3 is CASSPQGVNGYTF. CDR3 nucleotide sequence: TGTGCCAGCAGTCCGCAGGGTGTTAATGGCTACACCTTC.

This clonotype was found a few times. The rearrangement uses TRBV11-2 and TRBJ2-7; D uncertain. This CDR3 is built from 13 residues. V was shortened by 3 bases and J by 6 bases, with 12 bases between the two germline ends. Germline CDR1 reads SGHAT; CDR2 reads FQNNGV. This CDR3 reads CASSFTQLGEQYV. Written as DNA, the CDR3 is TGTGCCAGCAGCTTCACCCAATTGGGCGAGCAGTACGTC.

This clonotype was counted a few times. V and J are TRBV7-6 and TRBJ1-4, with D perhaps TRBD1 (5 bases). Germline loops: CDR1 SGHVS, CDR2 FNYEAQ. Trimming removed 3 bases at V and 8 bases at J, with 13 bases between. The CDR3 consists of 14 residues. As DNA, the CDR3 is TGTGCCAGCAGCTTGGGGACGGCCCAGGAAAAACTGTTTTTT. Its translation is CASSLGTAQEKLFF.

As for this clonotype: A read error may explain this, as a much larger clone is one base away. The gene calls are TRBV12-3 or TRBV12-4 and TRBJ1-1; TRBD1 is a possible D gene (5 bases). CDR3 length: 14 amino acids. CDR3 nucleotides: TGTGCCAGCGGTTTGGGGGGATGGGGCACTGAAGCTTTCTTT. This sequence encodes CASGLGGWGTEAFF.

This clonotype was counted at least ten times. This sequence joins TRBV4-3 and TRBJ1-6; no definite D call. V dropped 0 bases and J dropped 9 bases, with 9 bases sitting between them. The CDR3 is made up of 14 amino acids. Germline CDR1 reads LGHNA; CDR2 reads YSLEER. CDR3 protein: CASSQENRLSPLHF. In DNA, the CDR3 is TGCGCCAGCAGCCAAGAAAACAGACTTTCACCCCTCCACTTT.

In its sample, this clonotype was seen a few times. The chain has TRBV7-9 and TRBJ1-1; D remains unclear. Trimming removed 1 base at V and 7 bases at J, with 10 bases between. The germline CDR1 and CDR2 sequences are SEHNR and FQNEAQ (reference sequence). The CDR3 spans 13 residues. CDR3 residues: CASSLDLPGEAFF. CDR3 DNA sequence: TGTGCCAGCAGCTTAGATCTTCCGGGTGAAGCTTTCTTT.